This entry lists 8 T cell receptor beta chains sequenced from one sample in a study of blood T cell repertoires in COVID-19. Sequenced by immunoSEQ multiplex PCR; TCRdb stores in-frame clones only, minus some. The table records approximately 280,000 clones, 80% to 90% of them present only once. The specimen sequenced was peripheral blood. The receptor source for this set is a man aged 40-49 years with acute or convalescent COVID-19.

This clone was detected only a few times. This chain connects TRBV2 to TRBJ2-7; the match to TRBD1 covers 10 bases. This CDR3 is built from 15 residues. Per germline, CDR1 SNHLY and CDR2 FYNNEI. After removal of 6 bases from V and 1 base from J, the junction contained 6 bases not matched to a gene. This CDR3 is CASRAGQGLSYEQYF. DNA of the CDR3: TGTGCCAGCAGGGCGGGACAGGGGCTTTCCTACGAGCAGTACTTC.

The J gene is TRBJ2-7, the V gene TRBV9, with 9 nucleotides matching TRBD1. The CDR3 sequence is 13 residues long. After removal of 6 bases from V and 6 bases from J, the junction contained 7 bases not matched to a gene. Germline CDR1 and CDR2: SGDLS and YYNGEE. CDR3 sequence reads: CASNLQGAGEQYF. In nucleotides, the CDR3 is TGTGCCAGCAACCTACAGGGGGCAGGCGAGCAGTACTTC. Full variable domain (rest looked up from reference TRBV9 and TRBJ2-7): DSGVTQTPKHLITATGQRVTLRCSPRSGDLSVYWYQQSLDQGLQFLIQYYNGEERAKGNILERFSAQQFPDLHSELNLSSLELGDSALYFCASNLQGAGEQYFGPGTRLTVT.

The chain combines TRBV28 with TRBJ1-5; TRBD1 agrees at 8 bases. Losses at the gene ends were 11 bases for V and 3 bases for J; bases not matched to a gene: 6. Germline V gene sequence: CDR1 MDHEN, CDR2 SYDVKM. This CDR3 has 13 residues. CDR3 amino acids: CAGQGPINQPQHF. As DNA, the CDR3 is TGTGCCGGACAGGGCCCCATCAATCAGCCCCAGCATTTT.

V and J are TRBV6-4 and TRBJ1-2; the match to TRBD1 covers 12 bases. V was pared by 6 bases and J by 7 bases, with 9 bases of the junction left unmatched. CDR3 length: 15 residues. Looked up from germline, CDR1 is MRHNA and CDR2 is SNTAGT. CDR3 in amino acids: CASSAPGQGARGYTF. For the CDR3, the DNA is TGTGCCAGCAGCGCTCCGGGACAGGGGGCGCGTGGCTACACCTTC.

The J gene is TRBJ1-3, the V gene TRBV13; D may be TRBD1 (5 bases). Germline V lookup: CDR1 PRHDT, CDR2 FYEKMQ (reference sequence). V dropped 7 bases and J dropped 3 bases, with 10 bases sitting between them. CDR3 length: 13 amino acids. CDR3 in DNA: TGTGCCAGCACCCTTCAGGGTGGAAACACCATATATTTT. Translating gives CASTLQGGNTIYF.

This clone has just one count. This chain joins TRBV5-6 and TRBJ2-1; D ambiguous. The CDR3 has 15 amino acids. Trimming shortened V by 7 bases and J by 0 bases, and 14 bases separated the two germline ends. In germline, CDR1 is SGHDT, CDR2 YYEEEE. CDR3 coding DNA: TGTGCCAGCGACCAGTTCCCTAGCTCCTACAATGAGCAGTTCTTC. It specifies CASDQFPSSYNEQFF.

The chain employs TRBV5-8 and TRBJ2-7; TRBD2 matches 8 bases. The CDR3 spans 11 residues. The V and J ends lost 7 bases and 5 bases, in that order; junction bases with no gene match: 2. Germline V gene sequence: CDR1 SGHTS, CDR2 YDEGEE. CDR3 DNA sequence: TGTGCCAGCCCGGGGGGGAACGAGCAGTACTTC. Its protein product is CASPGGNEQYF. Based on the CDR3 plus reference TRBV5-8 and TRBJ2-7, the full variable domain is EAGVTQSPTHLIKTRGQQATLRCSPISGHTSVYWYQQALGLGLQFLLWYDEGEERNRGNFPPRFSGRQFPNYSSELNVNALELEDSALYLCASPGGNEQYFGPGTRLTVT.

This chain joins TRBV5-1 and TRBJ2-7, with a possible D match to TRBD1 (6 bases). Trimming cost V 3 bases and J 6 bases, with 13 bases left between them. Per the germline V gene, CDR1 is SGHRS and CDR2 is YFSETQ. The CDR3 covers 13 residues. The CDR3 nucleotides read TGCGCCAGCAGCTCGGACAGCCGCGGCGAGCAGTACTTC. The encoded protein is CASSSDSRGEQYF.